The rows below give T cell receptor beta chains drawn from one sample of a study of cytomegalovirus exposure and HLA in healthy donors. Method: immunoSEQ multiplex PCR; TCRdb's copy keeps in-frame clones and lacks some. This sample yields about 73,000 clones, of which roughly 96% are seen a single time; around 3.2% belongs to the top ten. What was sequenced was PBMCs. The receptors come from a young man in good health and CMV-seronegative. CDR3s include the opening cysteine and the closing phenylalanine or tryptophan. D genes are given only for firm matches. Where a row states a size, it is once, few, many or the class of an expanded clone; other rows omit it.

abundance	d_gene	v_gene	j_gene	len	CDR3nt	CDR3aa
NA	NA	TRBV28	TRBJ1-4	15	TGTGCCAGCAGTTTATTATCCAGGGCTGGGGAAAAACTGTTTTTT	CASSLLSRAGEKLFF
NA	TRBD2	TRBV6-1	TRBJ2-5	17	TGTGCCAGCAGTGAAAAGCGGGGGGGTCCGAACCAAGAGACCCAGTACTTC	CASSEKRGGPNQETQYF
NA	NA	TRBV29-1	TRBJ1-5	13	TGCAGCGTTGAAAGACATAGCAATCAGCCCCAGCATTTT	CSVERHSNQPQHF
once	NA	TRBV5-8	TRBJ1-5	15	TGTGCCAGCAGCTTAGGGACACTTAGCAATCAGCCCCAGCATTTT	CASSLGTLSNQPQHF
once	NA	TRBV2	TRBJ1-4	13	TGTGCCAGCTCACCAGATTATAATGAAAAACTGTTTTTT	CASSPDYNEKLFF
NA	NA	TRBV4-3	TRBJ2-2	14	TGCGCCAGCAGCCTACAAACGAACACCGGGGAGCTGTTTTTT	CASSLQTNTGELFF
NA	TRBD2	TRBV4-2	TRBJ2-7	15	TGTGCCAGCAGCGCCGCCACTAGCGGCGAATACGAGCAGTACTTC	CASSAATSGEYEQYF
NA	TRBD1	TRBV6-5	TRBJ1-2	14	TGTGCCAGCAGTTACCTCAGGGGGGACTATGGCTACACCTTC	CASSYLRGDYGYTF
NA	TRBD1	TRBV19	TRBJ1-4	16	TGTGCCAGTAGTATAGGTTCCGGGACAGGGGATGAAAAACTGTTTTTT	CASSIGSGTGDEKLFF
NA	NA	TRBV16	TRBJ1-1	13	TGTGCCAGCAGCCCAGACACCGACACTGAAGCTTTCTTT	CASSPDTDTEAFF
NA	TRBD1	TRBV30	TRBJ1-2	13	TGTGCCTGGAGTGTACAGGGGGCTGGAGGCTACACCTTC	CAWSVQGAGGYTF
NA	NA	TRBV11-3	TRBJ2-5	13	TGTGCCAGCAGCTTAAACAGGGTGGAGACCCAGTACTTC	CASSLNRVETQYF
NA	NA	TRBV6-6	TRBJ1-1	16	TGTGCCAGCAGTTACCCGATTGGGGGGAGGAACACTGAAGCTTTCTTT	CASSYPIGGRNTEAFF
NA	NA	TRBV28	TRBJ1-1	15	TGTGCCAGCAGCTCCCGCAGGGGCGGCTACACTGAAGCTTTCTTT	CASSSRRGGYTEAFF
NA	NA	TRBV27	TRBJ1-1	12	TGTGCCAGCAGTTTAGGCGGGGGTCGAGCTTTCTTT	CASSLGGGRAFF
NA	TRBD1	TRBV5-8	TRBJ1-1	13	TGTGCCAGCAGCGTCGGACAGGTTGGTGAAGCTTTCTTT	CASSVGQVGEAFF
once	NA	TRBV19	TRBJ1-1	14	TGTGCCAGTAGTCCGACATACATGAACACTGAAGCTTTCTTT	CASSPTYMNTEAFF
NA	NA	TRBV29-1	TRBJ1-2	14	TGCAGCGCCGATTCAGGTCCTCAAACCGATGGCTACACCTTC	CSADSGPQTDGYTF
NA	NA	TRBV2	TRBJ2-3	16	TGTGCCAGCAGTGGAAACAGCCGACTAAACACAGATACGCAGTATTTT	CASSGNSRLNTDTQYF
NA	NA	TRBV13	TRBJ1-2	16	TGTGCCAGCAGCTTAATCGGGGGGGGGTCTAACTATGGCTACACCTTC	CASSLIGGGSNYGYTF
once	TRBD1	TRBV18	TRBJ1-1	19	TGTGCCAGCTCCGGGTACGTTGGACTTCCGGGACAGGGGAACACTGAAGCTTTCTTT	CASSGYVGLPGQGNTEAFF
NA	TRBD1	TRBV9	TRBJ2-1	14	TGTGCCAGCAGCGTAGGGCAGGGGGCCTATGAGCAGTTCTTC	CASSVGQGAYEQFF
NA	NA	TRBV6-5	TRBJ1-1	14	TGTGCCAGCAGCCGGGGCGGGATGAACACTGAAGCTTTCTTT	CASSRGGMNTEAFF
NA	NA	TRBV18	TRBJ1-2	15	TGTGCCAGCTCACCACCTAATCTACAGGGCGGCGGCTACACCTTC	CASSPPNLQGGGYTF
NA	NA	TRBV27	TRBJ1-3	17	TGTGCCAGCAGATCTTCCATCCTAGGGGTCGGAGGAAACACCATATATTTT	CASRSSILGVGGNTIYF
NA	NA	TRBV7-9	TRBJ2-7	15	TGTGCCAGCAGCTTAGGTGACAGTAGGCTTTACGAGCAGTACTTC	CASSLGDSRLYEQYF
NA	NA	TRBV30	TRBJ1-1	13	TGTGCCTGGAGTGGGCAGGGGAACACTGAAGCTTTCTTT	CAWSGQGNTEAFF
NA	TRBD2	TRBV27	TRBJ2-7	15	TGTGCCAGCAGTATTAGCGGGGGGGCCATCTACGAGCAGTACTTC	CASSISGGAIYEQYF
NA	NA	TRBV25-1	TRBJ1-1	10	TGTGCCAGCAGTGAAATGGGACTTTTCTTT	CASSEMGLFF
NA	TRBD1	TRBV27	TRBJ2-7	13	TGTGCCAGCAGTCTCGACAGGGCGTACGAGCAGTACTTC	CASSLDRAYEQYF
NA	NA	TRBV30	TRBJ1-2	12	TGTGCCTGGAGAGGACAGTTCTATGGCTACACCTTC	CAWRGQFYGYTF
NA	TRBD2	TRBV25-1	TRBJ2-5	15	TGTGCCAGCAGTGATGGCCTAGCGGGCGCAGCGGCCCAGTACTTC	CASSDGLAGAAAQYF
NA	NA	TRBV27	TRBJ2-1	13	TGTGCCAGCAGTTTAACGGGGTGGGATGAGCAGTTCTTC	CASSLTGWDEQFF
once	TRBD1	TRBV10-3	TRBJ1-2	13	TGTGCCACCGGACAGGGACTGGACGATGGCTACACCTTC	CATGQGLDDGYTF
few	NA	TRBV5-4	TRBJ2-3	16	TGTGCCAGCAGCCCTCTTGGAGGGAGTTACACAGATACGCAGTATTTT	CASSPLGGSYTDTQYF
once	NA	TRBV4-1	TRBJ1-1	15	TGCGCCAGCAGCCAAGATCTTTCAGGGTACACTGAAGCTTTCTTT	CASSQDLSGYTEAFF
once	TRBD1	TRBV10-3	TRBJ2-1	13	TGTGCCATCAGCCCGGACAGGGGCGATGAGCAGTTCTTC	CAISPDRGDEQFF
NA	NA	TRBV4-3	TRBJ2-1	17	TGCGCCAGCAGTCGCTTACTTAGCGGAGATAACTACAATGAGCAGTTCTTC	CASSRLLSGDNYNEQFF
medium-sized	TRBD1	TRBV6-4	TRBJ2-6	16	TGTGCCAGCAGTGACCAGGGGGCAGGTGGGGCCAACGTCCTGACTTTC	CASSDQGAGGANVLTF
NA	TRBD1	TRBV2	TRBJ1-2	14	TGTGCCAGCAGCCCGACAGGGCTCCTCGGTGGCTACACCTTC	CASSPTGLLGGYTF
NA	NA	TRBV2	TRBJ2-7	12	TGTGCCAGCAGTGACGAGGACAGAGAGCAGTACTTC	CASSDEDREQYF
NA	TRBD2	TRBV5-4	TRBJ2-7	15	TGTGCCAGCAGGGCCAAGGGAGGGGCACTCTACGAGCAGTACTTC	CASRAKGGALYEQYF
NA	NA	TRBV5-8	TRBJ2-5	15	TGTGCCAGCAGCGTCCAAGGTGGGGGCGTAGAGACCCAGTACTTC	CASSVQGGGVETQYF
NA	NA	TRBV19	TRBJ2-1	17	TGTGCCAGTAGTATTCAGAGCAGGGCCCAGCTAGGGAATGAGCAGTTCTTC	CASSIQSRAQLGNEQFF
NA	NA	TRBV5-6	TRBJ1-1	15	TGTGCCAGCAGCTTCCTCGGGGATCTGAACACTGAAGCTTTCTTT	CASSFLGDLNTEAFF
NA	NA	TRBV6-5	TRBJ1-5	16	TGTGCCAGCAGTAACTTAGACAGGCTCCCTAATCAGCCCCAGCATTTT	CASSNLDRLPNQPQHF
NA	TRBD1	TRBV28	TRBJ2-2	15	TGTGCCAGCAGGAGACAGGGGATGGTAGCCGGGGAGCTGTTTTTT	CASRRQGMVAGELFF
NA	NA	TRBV18	TRBJ2-7	14	TGTGCCAGCTCACCAAGACAGGAATCCTACGAGCAGTACTTC	CASSPRQESYEQYF
NA	TRBD1	TRBV10-3	TRBJ1-1	14	TGTGCCATCAGACCCGACAGGGAGAACACTGAAGCTTTCTTT	CAIRPDRENTEAFF
NA	TRBD2	TRBV5-1	TRBJ2-1	17	TGCGCCAGCAGCTCAGGACTAGCGGGGGGGCCAAATAATGAGCAGTTCTTC	CASSSGLAGGPNNEQFF
NA	NA	TRBV30	TRBJ2-7	12	TGTGCCTGGAGTGCTGCTGGGGAGGAGCAGTACTTC	CAWSAAGEEQYF
NA	NA	TRBV2	TRBJ2-7	11	TGTGCCAGCAGTTATGACAGCGAGCAGTACTTC	CASSYDSEQYF
NA	NA	TRBV4-3	TRBJ1-1	17	TGCGCCAGCAGCCAAGTCTTTATGGCGGAGATGAACACTGAAGCTTTCTTT	CASSQVFMAEMNTEAFF
NA	TRBD1	TRBV5-1	TRBJ1-4	15	TGCGCCAGCAGCGGTGGGGGGACAGGGAATGAAAAACTGTTTTTT	CASSGGGTGNEKLFF
NA	NA	TRBV5-1	TRBJ2-5	14	TGCGCCAGCAGCTTGGGCAGGGAAAAAGAGACCCAGTACTTC	CASSLGREKETQYF